These 13 T cell receptor beta chains originate from one sample sequenced in a study of neurological immune-mediated disorders. MiXCR, run by TCRdb on the 5' RACE reads, gives a single entry per CDR3 protein. The sample includes about 38,000 distinct CDR3 sequences, about 9.9% of them seen just once. The sample consisted of CD4+ T cells from blood. These receptors originate from a woman younger than 45 with HTLV-1-associated myelopathy (HAM/TSP).

This clonotype was detected ten times or more. This chain uses TRBV5-1 with TRBJ1-4; D is uncertain. Germline CDR1 SGHRS, CDR2 YFSETQ. V gave up 1 base and J gave up 5 bases, with 9 bases separating them. CDR3 size: 14 residues. The CDR3 DNA reads as TGCGCCAGCAGCTTGATCCCAGGAAATGAAAAACTGTTTTTT. It is translated as CASSLIPGNEKLFF.

In its sample, this clonotype was seen many times. V is TRBV20-1 and J is TRBJ1-5; D is ambiguous. The CDR3 runs to 14 residues. Trimming stripped 0 bases from V and 4 bases from J, with 10 bases between. Germline-derived CDR1 and CDR2 are DFQATT and SNEGSKA (reference sequence). The CDR3 here is CSARDGSSNQPQHF. As DNA, the CDR3 is TGCAGTGCTAGAGATGGGAGCTCTAATCAGCCCCAGCATTTT.

The rearrangement links TRBV20-1 to TRBJ1-4, with D uncertain. The length of the CDR3 is 14 residues. The germline V gene has CDR1 DFQATT and CDR2 SNEGSKA (reference sequence). V lost 6 bases and J lost 8, with 19 bases in between. Written as DNA, the CDR3 is TGCAGTGCGCTAACCCGGACGGGTCGAGAAAAACTGTTTTTT. It yields the protein CSALTRTGREKLFF.

The table lists this clonotype with many counts. The CDR3 nucleotides are TGTGCCAGCAGCTTGACACTAGCGGGGTACTACGAGCAGTACTTC. It specifies CASSLTLAGYYEQYF. The genes are TRBV5-5 and TRBJ2-7; 10 nucleotides align to TRBD2. The germline gives CDR1 SGHKS, CDR2 YYEKEE (reference sequence). V was clipped by 1 base and J by 3 bases; unmatched bases: 4. This CDR3 is built from 15 residues.

This clonotype was recorded at least ten times. The gene calls are TRBV5-1 and TRBJ2-3; possibly TRBD1 or TRBD2 for D (5 bases each). V was clipped by 0 bases and J by 4 bases, with 12 bases between them. This CDR3 comprises 15 residues. Germline loops: CDR1 SGHRS, CDR2 YFSETQ. The CDR3, as DNA: TGCGCCAGCAGCTTGGGAGGGACCGAGGCAGATACGCAGTATTTT. Translation: CASSLGGTEADTQYF.

This clonotype was seen ten or more times. The chain uses TRBV6-5 and TRBJ2-3, with D unresolved. With 2 bases removed from V and 5 bases from J, the gap between germline ends came to 11 bases. Per the germline V gene, CDR1 is MNHEY and CDR2 is SVGAGI. The CDR3 is made up of 14 amino acids. The CDR3 region has the DNA TGTGCCAGCAGTTACACCCCAATCGGAGATACGCAGTATTTT. Protein: CASSYTPIGDTQYF.

The chain couples TRBV9 to TRBJ2-1; TRBD2 matches 9 bases. CDR3 length: 16 residues. Trimming cost V 1 base and J 7 bases; bases outside gene matches: 9. The germline V gene has CDR1 SGDLS and CDR2 YYNGEE. CDR3: CASSVWGGGAPNEQFF. The CDR3 nucleotides are TGTGCCAGCAGCGTATGGGGCGGGGGGGCCCCTAATGAGCAGTTCTTC.

This clonotype was picked up many times. V gene TRBV20-1 combines with J gene TRBJ1-2; D gene ambiguous. Trimming left V 2 bases short and J 2 bases short, with 3 bases between. CDR3 size: 11 residues. Per the germline V gene, CDR1 is DFQATT and CDR2 is SNEGSKA (reference sequence). The CDR3 is CSARQNYGYTF. The CDR3 DNA follows: TGCAGTGCTAGACAAAACTATGGCTACACCTTC.

Note on this clonotype: A much larger clone differs by one base, so this may be a read error. This chain joins TRBV28 and TRBJ1-2; TRBD1 is a possible D gene (6 bases). Trimming left V 7 bases short and J 8 bases short, with 17 bases between. The V gene's germline CDR1 is MDHEN and CDR2 SYDVKM. This CDR3 is 13 amino acids long. CDR3 protein: CASKGPGVRGYTF. CDR3 nucleotide sequence: TGTGCCAGCAAGGGCCCAGGGGTAAGAGGCTACACCTTC.

This clonotype was counted many times. The gene calls are TRBV29-1 and TRBJ1-2; D is uncertain. Germline CDR1 reads SQVTM; CDR2 reads ANQGSEA. With 5 bases removed from V and 4 bases from J, the gap between germline ends came to 20 bases. This CDR3 is built from 15 residues. The CDR3, as DNA: TGCAGCGTTCCAGTCTCTGGTAGGGTCGGCTATGGCTACACCTTC. This translates into CSVPVSGRVGYGYTF.

This clonotype was recorded at least ten times. The chain uses TRBV20-1 and TRBJ2-3; D may be TRBD1 or TRBD2 (5 bases each). The V end was cut by 0 bases, the J end by 6 bases, with 10 bases between. The germline V gene encodes CDR1 DFQATT and CDR2 SNEGSKA (reference sequence). The CDR3 runs 13 residues. The CDR3 is CSARDRWGDTQYF. The CDR3 DNA reads TGCAGTGCTAGAGACCGATGGGGGGATACGCAGTATTTT.

This clonotype showed up many times. The chain couples TRBV4-2 to TRBJ2-7; D may be TRBD2 (5 bases). Between the trimmed V and J ends, which lost 0 bases and 6 bases, there was a span of 12 bases. There are 14 residues in the CDR3. CDR1 is LGHNA, CDR2 YNFKEQ, per germline. The CDR3 DNA is TGTGCCAGCAGCCAAGACGTCGGCCGGGGCGAGCAGTACTTC. This gives the protein CASSQDVGRGEQYF.

This clonotype was seen ten or more times. The genes are TRBV6-5 and TRBJ2-7, with 7 bases fitting TRBD1. The germline V gene has CDR1 MNHEY and CDR2 SVGAGI. The trim removed 7 bases at V and 2 bases at J, leaving 8 bases unmatched. The CDR3 is made up of 14 amino acids. This CDR3 reads CASNKGTATYEQYF. The CDR3 DNA reads TGTGCCAGCAACAAGGGGACAGCGACCTACGAGCAGTACTTC.